This T cell receptor (beta chain) is drawn from a study of blood T cell repertoires in COVID-19. Whole-study context: There were acute and convalescent COVID-19 samples, and they came from the United States, Italy and Spain.

Original handling: Amplification from reference gene primers served as the basis for estimated nucleated cell counts. The protocol was immunoSEQ multiplex PCR, while the TCRdb copy is restricted to in-frame clones and leaves out a portion. Clonal size and the V and J genes are those of that table, whereas D and trimming came from the DNA. The table lists approximately 300,000 clones, 70% to 90% of them singletons. This TCR derives from a woman between 25 and 40 years old who had recovered from COVID-19. The material sequenced was PBMCs or T cells enriched from blood (not recorded which).

This CDR3 reads CASSLEQPMNTEAFF. DNA for the CDR3: TGTGCCAGCAGCTTAGAACAGCCCATGAACACTGAAGCTTTCTTT. The genes are TRBV7-2 and TRBJ1-1; D is unclear. CDR1 and CDR2 (germline): SGHTA, FQGNSA. The germline V and J ends were trimmed by 1 base and 0 bases, with 9 bases remaining between them. This CDR3 spans 15 amino acids. The variable domain in full, completed from reference TRBV7-2 and TRBJ1-1, reads GAGVSQSPSNKVTEKGKDVELRCDPISGHTALYWYRQSLGQGLEFLIYFQGNSAPDKSGLPSDRFSAERTGGSVSTLTIQRTQQEDSAVYLCASSLEQPMNTEAFFGQGTRLTVV.